Listed below are T cell receptor beta chains from one sample, sequenced in a study of blood T cell repertoires in COVID-19. Here immunoSEQ multiplex PCR was the method, and the copy in TCRdb shows in-frame clones only, minus some. The data hold about 40,000 clones, with approximately 80% observed a single time. The specimen was peripheral blood. These receptors all come from a woman in her sixties with acute or convalescent COVID-19. The CDR3 runs from the conserved cysteine through the conserved F or W.

TRBV28	TRBJ1-4	CASSRGLEKLFF
TRBV5-1	TRBJ1-2	CASSSRGKTGGTLANYGYTF
TRBV28	TRBJ1-1	CASSPHGGANTEAFF
TRBV28	TRBJ1-1	CASRDTRGRFGTEAFF
TRBV6-9	TRBJ2-7	CASFPGDHEQYF
TRBV11-2	TRBJ1-5	CASSLGGGGFNQPQHF
TRBV7-8	TRBJ1-5	CASSLGGQPQHF
TRBV7-2	TRBJ2-7	CASSLGTGYYEQYF
TRBV15	TRBJ2-7	CATSRGGQSYEQYF
TRBV12-5	TRBJ2-1	CASGIAGGRNEQFF
TRBV5-1	TRBJ1-6	CASSLARGGAGNSPLHF
TRBV9	TRBJ2-1	CASSPGGGLNNEQFF
TRBV5-5	TRBJ1-2	CASQYATRANYGYTF
TRBV6-6	TRBJ2-5	CASRMDRTQETQYF
TRBV14	TRBJ1-2	CASSQDRGGYGYTF
TRBV11-2	TRBJ1-5	CASSRGGSGPRQPQHF
TRBV10-3	TRBJ1-5	CAISESGQGGQPQHF
TRBV3-1/TRBV3-2	TRBJ2-1	CASSQRDNNEQFF
TRBV28	TRBJ2-7	CASSSGQTVYEQYF
TRBV27	TRBJ2-7	CASSYVAGGYEQYF
TRBV19	TRBJ2-7	CASSPRRQALSYEQYF
TRBV4-2	TRBJ2-1	CASSQDFLASNEQFF
TRBV9	TRBJ2-2	CASKEGNTGELFF
TRBV9	TRBJ1-1	CASSPVGPNTEAFF
TRBV5-4	TRBJ1-4	CASSLAAGGVEKLFF
TRBV19	TRBJ2-5	CASSIVAGVGETQYF
TRBV7-3	TRBJ2-3	CASSSLGASTDTQYF
TRBV7-3	TRBJ2-7	CASRKRCPDRFYEQYF
TRBV7-8	TRBJ2-5	CASSLARLGETQYF
TRBV18	TRBJ1-1	CASSRQDRGRAEAFF
TRBV2	TRBJ2-1	CASSGGLYNEQFF
TRBV19	TRBJ1-5	CASSGTVYSNQPQHF
TRBV28	TRBJ1-1	CASSLEHRVAFF
TRBV3-1/TRBV3-2	TRBJ1-6	CASSPAGGSASPLHF
TRBV19	TRBJ2-2	CATAGRTGELFF
TRBV4-1	TRBJ2-1	CASSSLRGLAGGLDNEQFF
TRBV7-8	TRBJ1-1	CASSQSLQMNTEAFF
TRBV4-1	TRBJ2-3	CASSQESGIGRTDTQYF
TRBV7-2	TRBJ2-7	CASSLGQRGGEQYF
TRBV15	TRBJ1-3	CATSRDRSPGNTIYF
TRBV24-1	TRBJ2-2	CATSDPTSGGATGELFF
TRBV25-1	TRBJ2-2	CASSVNLNTGELFF
TRBV9	TRBJ1-2	CASSVGQGSYGYTF
TRBV28	TRBJ1-5	CASSITGSSQPQHF
TRBV7-3	TRBJ2-1	CASSLDNEQFF
TRBV18	TRBJ1-4	CASSPSGQGTKLFF
TRBV11-3	TRBJ2-2	CASSFGLDGETGELFF
TRBV3-1/TRBV3-2	TRBJ1-1	CASSPHAREGHTEAFF
TRBV6-6	TRBJ1-2	CASSLSDTYGYTF
TRBV10-3	TRBJ2-1	CAIQAGLDYNEQFF
TRBV11-3	TRBJ2-1	CASSFSGSTEQFF
TRBV6-5	TRBJ1-6	CASKAGQQNSPLHF